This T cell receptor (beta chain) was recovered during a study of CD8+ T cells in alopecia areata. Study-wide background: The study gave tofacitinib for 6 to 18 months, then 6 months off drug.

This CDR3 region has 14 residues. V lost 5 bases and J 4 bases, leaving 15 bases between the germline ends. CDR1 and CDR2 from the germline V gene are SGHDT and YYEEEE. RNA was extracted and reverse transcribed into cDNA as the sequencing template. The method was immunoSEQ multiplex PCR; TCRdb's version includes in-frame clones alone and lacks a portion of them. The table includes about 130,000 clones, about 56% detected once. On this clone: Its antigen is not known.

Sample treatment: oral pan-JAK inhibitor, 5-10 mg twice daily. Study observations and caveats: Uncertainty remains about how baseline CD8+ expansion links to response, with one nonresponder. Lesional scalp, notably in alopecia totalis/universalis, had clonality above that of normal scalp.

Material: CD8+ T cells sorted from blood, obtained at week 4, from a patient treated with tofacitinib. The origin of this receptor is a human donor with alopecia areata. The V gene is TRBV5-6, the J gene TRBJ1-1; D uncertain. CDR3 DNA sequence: TGTGCCAGCAGTATCATATCATCAGGCACTGAAGCTTTCTTT. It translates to CASSIISSGTEAFF. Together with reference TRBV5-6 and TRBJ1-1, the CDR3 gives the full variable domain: DAGVTQSPTHLIKTRGQQVTLRCSPKSGHDTVSWYQQALGQGPQFIFQYYEEEERQRGNFPDRFSGHQFPNYSSELNVNALLLGDSALYLCASSIISSGTEAFFGQGTRLTVV.